This T cell receptor beta chain emerged from a study of regulatory T cells in long-lasting Graves disease. Findings of the study overall: Persistent disease was characterized by preferential usage of TRBV28, TRBJ1-2 and TRBJ2-5. Persistent Graves' patients had lower TCR diversity than newly diagnosed ones.

About this clonotype itself: Its specificity is unknown.

Germline V gene lookup returns CDR1 SQVTM and CDR2 ANQGSEA. J was trimmed by 7 bases and V by 1 base; bases with no gene match: 5. This CDR3 is 14 amino acids long. Relying on iRepertoire HTBI primers and Arm-PCR of CDR3 regions, the team built TCR beta libraries. One entry per CDR3 protein, called by TCRdb with MiXCR from the multiplex PCR reads. Of approximately 360,000 distinct CDR3 sequences in the sample, 20% to 25% were seen once. The time point: persistent/refractory GD, antithyroid drugs over 5 years with positive TRAb. The authors made the TCR library using RNA they extracted from PBMCs. The receptor's source is a woman aged 35 to 49 with Graves disease. The input for sequencing was peripheral blood mononuclear cells (PBMCs), taken when the disease was refractory, from a patient treated with antithyroid drugs. The rearrangement joins TRBV29-1 to TRBJ2-1; 9 bases are shared with TRBD2. The CDR3 coding sequence is TGCAGCGTTGAAGGGACTAGCGCGTCTAATGAGCAGTTCTTC. Its protein product is CSVEGTSASNEQFF.